One and the same sample provided the 23 T cell receptor beta chains below, sequenced in a study of T cell responses to AZD1222 COVID-19 vaccine. The method was immunoSEQ multiplex PCR; TCRdb's version includes in-frame clones alone and lacks a portion of them. The table shows 75,000 to 95,000 clones, with around nine tenths occurring only once. The specimen comprised peripheral blood, sampled on day 0 of AZD1222 vaccination. These receptors were taken from an adult in good health.

The chain has TRBV18 and TRBJ2-5; D call uncertain. The germline CDR1 and CDR2 sequences are KGHSH and LQKENI. V was trimmed by 3 bases and J by 5 bases, leaving 4 bases between them. CDR3 length: 11 amino acids. For the CDR3, the DNA is TGTGCCAGCTCACCGAGGGAGACCCAGTACTTC. Translating gives CASSPRETQYF.

The chain is built from TRBV29-1 and TRBJ1-1; D gene unclear. The CDR3 has 11 amino acids. Trimming cost V 2 bases and J 4 bases, with 5 bases left between them. CDR1 and CDR2 (germline): SQVTM, ANQGSEA. As DNA, the CDR3 is TGCAGCGTTGAAAAAGGCACTGAAGCTTTCTTT. This sequence encodes CSVEKGTEAFF.

The V gene is TRBV19, the J gene TRBJ1-4, with D possibly TRBD1 on 5 matching bases. The CDR3 length is 16 residues. The germline CDR1 and CDR2 sequences are LNHDA and SQIVND (reference sequence). V lost 6 bases to trimming and J lost 5 bases, with 19 bases between them. The CDR3 reads CASSSSSGVVNEKLFF. Written as DNA, the CDR3 is TGTGCCAGTAGCTCTTCGTCGGGGGTAGTAAATGAAAAACTGTTTTTT.

The chain combines TRBV10-3 with TRBJ1-2, with D possibly matching TRBD1 (6 bases). The V gene's germline CDR1 is ENHRY and CDR2 SYGVKD. CDR3 length: 12 amino acids. Trimming shortened V by 5 bases and J by 7 bases, and 11 bases separated the two germline ends. DNA of the CDR3: TGTGCCATCAGTACAGGGAGGCTTGGCTACACCTTC. Its protein is CAISTGRLGYTF.

V gene TRBV6-5 combines with J gene TRBJ2-2, with TRBD2 matching over 8 bases. The junction had 4 bases not matched to a gene; V was cut back by 7 bases and J by 3 bases. The CDR3 extends over 14 amino acids. Germline V gene sequence: CDR1 MNHEY, CDR2 SVGAGI. Written as DNA, the CDR3 is TGTGCCAGCACCTCGGGAGGGGACACCGGGGAGCTGTTTTTT. This translates into CASTSGGDTGELFF.

This chain joins TRBV2 and TRBJ2-2, with D tentatively TRBD2 (6 bases). V was clipped by 5 bases and J by 6 bases, with 7 bases between them. CDR3 size: 12 residues. Germline V CDR1 and CDR2: SNHLY, FYNNEI. The CDR3 here is CASSRRAGELFF. The CDR3 DNA sequence: TGTGCCAGCAGTAGGAGGGCCGGGGAGCTGTTTTTT. Full variable domain (outside the CDR3, taken from reference TRBV2 and TRBJ2-2): EPEVTQTPSHQVTQMGQEVILRCVPISNHLYFYWYRQILGQKVEFLVSFYNNEISEKSEIFDDQFSVERPDGSNFTLKIRSTKLEDSAMYFCASSRRAGELFFGEGSRLTVL.

The chain carries TRBV7-3 and TRBJ2-1; TRBD2 matches 7 bases. The junction had 5 bases not matched to a gene; V was cut back by 5 bases and J by 4 bases. The CDR3 has 14 amino acids. Looked up from germline, CDR1 is SGHTA and CDR2 is FQGTGA. CDR3 region: CASSLGLQYNEQFF. The CDR3 bases are TGTGCCAGCAGCCTGGGACTACAGTACAATGAGCAGTTCTTC.

This clone has a handful of counts. The chain links TRBV19 to TRBJ1-6; D remains unclear. CDR1 and CDR2 (germline): LNHDA, SQIVND (reference sequence). Trimming removed 5 bases at V and 4 bases at J, with 12 bases between. This CDR3 has 15 residues. CDR3 loop: CASSVQRGYNSPLHF. The CDR3 nucleotides read TGTGCCAGTAGTGTCCAAAGAGGGTATAATTCACCCCTCCACTTT.

The V call is TRBV18, the J call TRBJ1-6; 9 bases are shared with TRBD1. V was pared by 4 bases and J by 7 bases, with 2 bases of the junction left unmatched. Germline CDR1 KGHSH, CDR2 LQKENI. The CDR3 length is 14 residues. This CDR3 reads CASSRDRENSPLHF. As DNA, the CDR3 is TGTGCCAGCTCACGGGACAGGGAAAATTCACCCCTCCACTTT. Variable domain in full (rest from reference TRBV18 and TRBJ1-6): NAGVMQNPRHLVRRRGQEARLRCSPMKGHSHVYWYRQLPEEGLKFMVYLQKENIIDESGMPKERFSAEFPKEGPSILRIQQVVRGDSAAYFCASSRDRENSPLHFGNGTRLTVT.

The gene calls are TRBV7-9 and TRBJ1-2; 9 bases are shared with TRBD1. V was pared by 5 bases and J by 5 bases, with 9 bases of the junction left unmatched. From germline, CDR1 is SEHNR and CDR2 FQNEAQ (reference sequence). The CDR3 contains 15 residues. CDR3: CASSERTGAVYGYTF. The CDR3 DNA is TGTGCCAGCAGCGAGAGGACAGGGGCAGTTTATGGCTACACCTTC.

The chain employs TRBV29-1 and TRBJ2-7, with D maybe TRBD1 (6 bases). Germline CDR1 reads SQVTM; CDR2 reads ANQGSEA. The CDR3 totals 13 residues. Trimming removed 0 bases at V and 3 bases at J, with 9 bases between. This CDR3 is CSVEDDRYYEQYF. Here the CDR3 DNA reads TGCAGCGTTGAAGACGACAGGTACTACGAGCAGTACTTC.

The chain has TRBV3-1 (or the pseudogene TRBV3-2) and TRBJ1-4; maybe TRBD1 (6 bases). The V and J ends lost 1 base and 7 bases respectively, with 16 bases between them. The CDR3 runs to 16 residues. Germline lookup yields CDR1 LGHDT and CDR2 YNNKEL (reference sequence). The CDR3 region is CASSQARGQGGEKLFF. For the CDR3, the DNA is TGTGCCAGCAGCCAAGCTCGGGGACAAGGAGGTGAAAAACTGTTTTTT.

The chain recombines TRBV3-1 (or the pseudogene TRBV3-2) with TRBJ2-7, with TRBD1 as a possible D gene (5 bases). The germline CDR1 and CDR2 sequences are LGHDT and YNNKEL (reference sequence). V was shortened by 0 bases and J by 5 bases, with 8 bases between the two germline ends. This CDR3 spans 13 amino acids. The CDR3 bases are TGTGCCAGCAGCCAAGATAGGGGCGACGAGCAGTACGTC. Its translation: CASSQDRGDEQYV.

The genes are TRBV7-9 and TRBJ1-5, with D maybe TRBD1 (5 bases). V lost 5 bases and J lost 4, with 12 bases in between. Germline V gives CDR1 SEHNR, CDR2 FQNEAQ (reference sequence). The CDR3 length is 14 residues. The CDR3 bases are TGTGCCAGCAGCCAGGGTCCGGAAAATCAGCCCCAGCATTTT. Residues: CASSQGPENQPQHF. Full variable domain (outside the CDR3, taken from reference TRBV7-9 and TRBJ1-5): DTGVSQNPRHKITKRGQNVTFRCDPISEHNRLYWYRQTLGQGPEFLTYFQNEAQLEKSRLLSDRFSAERPKGSFSTLEIQRTEQGDSAMYLCASSQGPENQPQHFGDGTRLSIL.

The gene calls are TRBV7-2 and TRBJ2-1, with TRBD2 matching over 10 bases. V shed 7 bases, J shed 8 bases, and the junction held 11 bases outside the gene matches. The CDR3 is 15 residues long. Germline values: CDR1 SGHTA, CDR2 FQGNSA. The DNA for the CDR3 is TGTGCCAGCACCCTAGGGGCTAGCGGGGGTGATGAGCAGTTCTTC. This translates into CASTLGASGGDEQFF.

The chain combines TRBV27 with TRBJ1-2, with D perhaps matching TRBD1 (6 bases). Germline V gene data show CDR1 as MNHEY and CDR2 as SMNVEV (reference sequence). V was pared by 4 bases and J by 5 bases, with 17 bases between. The CDR3 spans 15 residues. The CDR3 nucleotides read TGTGCCAGCAGTTGGGGGCCGGACACCCGTTATGGCTACACCTTC. Amino acid sequence: CASSWGPDTRYGYTF.

This clone was seen a few times. Written as DNA, the CDR3 is TGCAGCGTTGTTTGGCGGGTGGTGGGCAATGAGCAGTTCTTC. Its protein product is CSVVWRVVGNEQFF. The rearrangement uses TRBV29-1 and TRBJ2-1, with D possibly being TRBD2 (5 bases). The CDR3 is 14 residues long. The V end lost 4 bases, the J end lost 6 bases, and 16 bases lay between the germline ends. In germline, CDR1 is SQVTM, CDR2 ANQGSEA.

This clone was observed a single time. The V gene is TRBV6-2 or TRBV6-3, the J gene TRBJ2-5, with TRBD1 matching over 7 bases. CDR1 is MNHEY, CDR2 SVGEGT, per germline. CDR3 length equals 16 residues. Germline trimming cut 6 bases from V and 2 bases from J; bases unmatched to any gene: 12. CDR3 sequence (DNA): TGTGCCAGCAGCCAAAGAGATCCGGGACAGCAAGAGACCCAGTACTTC. Encoded protein: CASSQRDPGQQETQYF.

The chain couples TRBV7-7 to TRBJ2-2; the D gene is possibly TRBD2 (6 bases). V lost 5 bases to trimming and J lost 6 bases, with 16 bases between them. CDR1 is SSHAT and CDR2 is FNYEAQ in the germline V gene (reference sequence). CDR3 length: 15 residues. CDR3 in amino acids: CASSQSGGIAGELFF. The CDR3 nucleotides read TGTGCCAGCAGCCAATCTGGGGGGATTGCCGGGGAGCTGTTTTTT. The whole variable domain, remainder taken from reference TRBV7-7 and TRBJ2-2, is GAGVSQSPRYKVTKRGQDVTLRCDPISSHATLYWYQQALGQGPEFLTYFNYEAQPDKSGLPSDRFSAERPEGSISTLTIQRTEQRDSAMYRCASSQSGGIAGELFFGEGSRLTVL.

The chain is built from TRBV6-5 and TRBJ2-7; D may be TRBD1 (5 bases). CDR1 and CDR2 (germline): MNHEY, SVGAGI. The CDR3 loop spans 13 amino acids. V lost 10 bases and J 1 base, leaving 14 bases between the germline ends. The CDR3 coding sequence is TGTGCCACCTCATGGGGCAGGTCCTACGAGCAGTACGTC. Translating gives CATSWGRSYEQYV.

V usage is TRBV7-9 and J usage is TRBJ1-2, with D possibly TRBD1 on 5 matching bases. CDR3 size: 14 residues. Germline CDR1 is SEHNR and CDR2 is FQNEAQ (reference sequence). Trimming removed 0 bases from V and 7 bases from J, with 12 bases in between. The CDR3 nucleotides read TGTGCCAGCAGCTTAGCAGGGGTCGATGTTGGCTACACCTTC. It encodes CASSLAGVDVGYTF.

This clone was seen just once. This chain uses TRBV6-1 with TRBJ1-1; TRBD1 is a possible D gene (5 bases). V gave up 3 bases and J gave up 7 bases, with 12 bases separating them. Germline assignment: CDR1 MNHNS and CDR2 SASEGT. The CDR3 runs to 13 residues. CDR3 amino acids: CASSDGGYSEAFF. Written as DNA, the CDR3 is TGTGCCAGCAGTGATGGGGGGTACAGTGAAGCTTTCTTT.

This clone was detected a few times. The CDR3 DNA is TGCGCCAGCAGTCGGACAGGGAGTTTAACTGAAGCTTTCTTT. Its translation: CASSRTGSLTEAFF. The chain recombines TRBV10-1 with TRBJ1-1; 8 nucleotides match TRBD1. The CDR3 spans 14 residues. Germline CDR1 and CDR2: WNHNN and SYGVQD (reference sequence). With V trimmed by 5 bases and J by 5 bases, 7 bases remained unmatched.